These 9 T cell receptor beta chains originate from one sample sequenced in a study of beta chain features in type 1 diabetes. The antigens of these receptors remain unknown. The sequenced template was cDNA made from the entire isolated RNA. Assay used: immunoSEQ multiplex PCR; TCRdb lists only in-frame clones, some missing. Of 640,000 or so clones listed, roughly 13% are singletons. Findings and limits, study-wide: Moderate yet significant TCRB CDR3 shortening was seen in Type 1 diabetes patients in all four CD4+ subsets.

The sequenced sample consisted of naive CD4+ T cells from blood. These receptors all stem from a man aged 18 to 35 with type 1 diabetes.

The CDR3 protein is CASSLLDRELNTEAFF. CDR3 nucleotide sequence: TGTGCCAGCAGCTTGCTGGACAGGGAGTTGAACACTGAAGCTTTCTTT. The chain has TRBV7-9 and TRBJ1-1; TRBD1 agrees at 8 bases. The V gene end was trimmed by 3 bases and the J gene end by 0 bases; junction bases not matched to a gene: 6. Germline CDR1 is SEHNR and CDR2 is FQNEAQ (reference sequence). The CDR3 contains 16 residues.

The chain joins TRBV6-6 to TRBJ1-5, with D perhaps matching TRBD1 (6 bases). Looked up from germline, CDR1 is MNHNY and CDR2 is SVGAGI (reference sequence). The germline V and J ends were trimmed by 2 bases and 2 bases, with 13 bases remaining between them. CDR3 size: 16 residues. The CDR3 here is CASSYLSRGGNQPQHF. Written as DNA, the CDR3 is TGTGCCAGCAGTTACCTTTCCAGGGGAGGCAATCAGCCCCAGCATTTT.

The chain employs TRBV5-1 and TRBJ1-2; D remains ambiguous. There are 12 residues in the CDR3. Trimming shortened V by 5 bases and J by 6 bases, and 11 bases separated the two germline ends. Germline V gives CDR1 SGHRS, CDR2 YFSETQ. CDR3 in amino acids: CASRGESDGYTF. CDR3 bases: TGCGCCAGCAGGGGTGAGAGCGATGGCTACACCTTC.

This clone was detected ten times or more. The chain recombines TRBV7-9 with TRBJ1-2; 9 bases line up with TRBD1. The CDR3 has 13 residues. Germline V gene data show CDR1 as SEHNR and CDR2 as FQNEAQ (reference sequence). The V and J ends lost 5 bases and 6 bases, in that order; junction bases with no gene match: 4. CDR3 nucleotide sequence: TGTGCCAGCAGCCCCGGACAGGGGAATGGCTACACCTTC. Translated: CASSPGQGNGYTF.

The chain has TRBV11-2 and TRBJ2-5; possibly TRBD1 or TRBD2 for D (5 bases each). The DNA end favors TRBJ2-7, so the J call may be wrong. This CDR3 contains 12 residues. Germline-derived CDR1 and CDR2 are SGHAT and FQNNGV. The CDR3 nucleotides read TGTGCCAGCAGCCCCGGGGCTTACGAGCAGTACTTC. The encoded protein is CASSPGAYEQYF.

The chain carries TRBV9 and TRBJ2-2; the D is unclear. This CDR3 has 13 residues. Trimming took off 3 bases at V and 5 bases at J, with 8 bases between the two ends. CDR1 SGDLS and CDR2 YYNGEE come from the germline V gene. CDR3 in DNA: TGTGCCAGCAGCGGGCAGAATACCGGGGAGCTGTTTTTT. It codes for CASSGQNTGELFF. The full variable domain, completed using reference TRBV9 and TRBJ2-2, is DSGVTQTPKHLITATGQRVTLRCSPRSGDLSVYWYQQSLDQGLQFLIQYYNGEERAKGNILERFSAQQFPDLHSELNLSSLELGDSALYFCASSGQNTGELFFGEGSRLTVL.

The chain has TRBV6-5 and TRBJ1-1; 8 nucleotides agree with TRBD1. Germline loops: CDR1 MNHEY, CDR2 SVGAGI. This CDR3 is 15 amino acids long. J was trimmed by 4 bases and V by 2 bases; bases with no gene match: 6. CDR3 region: CASSYHGQGSTEAFF. As DNA, the CDR3 is TGTGCCAGCAGTTACCATGGACAGGGAAGCACTGAAGCTTTCTTT.

V and J are TRBV5-1 and TRBJ2-3; D gene ambiguous. The length of the CDR3 is 15 residues. V was cut by 4 bases and J by 2 bases, with 14 bases left in between. Germline CDR1 is SGHRS and CDR2 is YFSETQ. CDR3 coding DNA: TGCGCCAGCAGCCCAGTATCCCAATCCACAGATACGCAGTATTTT. Translated, it gives CASSPVSQSTDTQYF.

This clone was found a few times. The sample carries other DNA sequences with the same CDR3. The chain carries TRBV5-1 and TRBJ1-5, with D uncertain. Germline V gene lookup returns CDR1 SGHRS and CDR2 YFSETQ. V lost 0 bases and J lost 3, with 7 bases in between. The CDR3 runs 14 residues. CDR3 nucleotide sequence: TGCGCCAGCAGCTTGGAGGGCAACAATCAGCCCCAGCATTTT. This sequence encodes CASSLEGNNQPQHF.